This T cell receptor beta chain was retrieved from a study of spatial heterogeneity in lung cancer. Study background: The donors, about 74 patients with untreated early-stage non-small cell lung cancer, provided the samples.

Time point specified: blood at routine non-recurrence follow-up after resection. Unsorted samples of tumor, nontumor lung or frozen PBMC had their whole RNA sequenced. Trimming shortened V by 10 bases and J by 4 bases, and 13 bases separated the two germline ends. The CDR3 runs to 13 residues. In germline, CDR1 is LNHDA, CDR2 SQIVND (reference sequence). TCR cDNA molecules were tagged individually, and each one carried a unique molecular identifier. TCRdb passed the 5' RACE reads through MiXCR, listing each CDR3 protein once. The table records fewer than 150,000 distinct CDR3 sequences, 10% to 11% of them present only once.

The chain joins TRBV19 to TRBJ1-4; D possibly corresponds to TRBD1 (5 bases). The clonotype was recovered from a female donor with early-stage non-small cell lung cancer. The sample consisted of PBMCs, taken at follow-up. CDR3 sequence: CATTGYLNEKLFF. The CDR3 DNA reads as TGTGCCACCACAGGTTACCTTAATGAAAAACTGTTTTTT.